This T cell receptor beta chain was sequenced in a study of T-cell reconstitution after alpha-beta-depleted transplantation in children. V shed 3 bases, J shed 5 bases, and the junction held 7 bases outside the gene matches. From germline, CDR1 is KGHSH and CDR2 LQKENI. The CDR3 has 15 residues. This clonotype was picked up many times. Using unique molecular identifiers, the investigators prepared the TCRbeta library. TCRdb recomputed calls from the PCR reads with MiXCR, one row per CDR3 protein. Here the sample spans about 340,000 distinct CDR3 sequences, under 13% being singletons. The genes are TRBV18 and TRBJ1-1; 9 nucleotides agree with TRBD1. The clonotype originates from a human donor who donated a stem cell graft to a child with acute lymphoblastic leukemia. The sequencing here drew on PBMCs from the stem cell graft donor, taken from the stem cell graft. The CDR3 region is CASSPRTGEGTEAFF. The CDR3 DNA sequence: TGTGCCAGCTCACCTCGGACAGGGGAAGGGACTGAAGCTTTCTTT.